This paragraph reports one T cell receptor (beta chain). Germline V gene sequence: CDR1 MNHNS, CDR2 SASEGT. The CDR3 extends over 15 amino acids. The ends were cut back, 1 base at V and 6 bases at J, with 13 bases in the middle. The data were taken from a study of blood T cell repertoires in COVID-19. Study background: PBMCs, B-cell-depleted T cells, or T cells provided the cDNA or gDNA that made up the material.

In the authors' methods: Counts of nucleated cells, estimated from reference gene primer amplification, were obtained. This table comes from immunoSEQ multiplex PCR, and its TCRdb copy is limited to in-frame clones, with some not included. The DNA was the basis for D and trimming; V, J and clone size are from that table. In the table there are about 280,000 clones, roughly 88% of which are singletons. The sequence came from a man aged 18 to 29 with active or convalescent COVID-19. The sample consisted of peripheral blood. The chain is built from TRBV6-1 and TRBJ1-5; no clear D gene. The CDR3 DNA follows: TGTGCCAGCAGTGAAGGGGCCCTGGGTATTCAGCCCCAGCATTTT. Translation gives CASSEGALGIQPQHF.